A selection of T cell receptor beta chains follows, all from one sample in a study of radiation and T cells in renal cell carcinoma. Here immunoSEQ multiplex PCR was the method, and the copy in TCRdb shows in-frame clones only, minus some. Seen here are 70,000 to 95,000 clones, approximately 83% observed once, and the top ten hold roughly 6.8%. This sample comprised blood, obtained from a patient whose treatment included radiotherapy and nephrectomy. These receptors all come from a man in his sixties with renal cell carcinoma. CDR3s include the opening cysteine and the closing phenylalanine or tryptophan.

CDR3 protein,V gene
CASSFGLEYEQYF,TRBV7-6
CASSIDVGRGEQYF,TRBV19
CASSSILRQENTEAFF,TRBV19
CASSPTGATYEQYF,TRBV18
CASRFSGNTGELFF,TRBV27
CASNTMNTGELFF,TRBV28
CASASAGDQVEQYF,TRBV6-1
CASSLGGRSEQFF,TRBV7-8
CASSSGGNQPQHF,TRBV7-9
CASSLGQGAEAFF,TRBV7-9
CASSDPGANVLTF,TRBV10-1
CASSLGTGSYNEQFF,TRBV27
CASSSGVQGPQPQHF,TRBV19
CASSPGRRRVNTEAFF,TRBV7-2
CASSSFTGGRYNEQFF,TRBV7-6
CASSLEEGRTGELFF,TRBV5-1
CASSLDSYGYTF,TRBV5-1
CASSLGGGGSYEQYF,TRBV5-5
CASSWAGGAGTGELFF,TRBV5-4
CASSQSATGTPTNGYTF,TRBV4-3
CASSATSGNSYEQYF,TRBV18
CASSLDFMRTDTQYF,TRBV7-2
CASSDWTSGITDTQYF,TRBV25-1
CASSLRGQNTGELFF,TRBV7-9
CASSLPNTDTQYF,TRBV5-1
CTSSQVTENYNEQFF,TRBV1
CASSWVPMNTEAFF,TRBV5-1
CASSLSGRAMMDTGELFF,TRBV7-9
CASSLALLSSGANVLTF,TRBV5-4
CASSEGSRGLSQPQHF,TRBV6-1
CASSNLDTQYF,TRBV28
CASSPRLAGGVDTQYF,TRBV7-2
CASSHSRGFEEKLFF,TRBV4-1
CASSIRRQNTEAFF,TRBV28
CASSPYGGLVTGELFF,TRBV25-1
CASSPRGSEAFF,TRBV28
CASSAVKTTDTQYF,TRBV2
CAWSRGELEPQHF,TRBV30
CASSFGRYANTGELFF,TRBV7-8
CASSFGSHGEQFF,TRBV7-9